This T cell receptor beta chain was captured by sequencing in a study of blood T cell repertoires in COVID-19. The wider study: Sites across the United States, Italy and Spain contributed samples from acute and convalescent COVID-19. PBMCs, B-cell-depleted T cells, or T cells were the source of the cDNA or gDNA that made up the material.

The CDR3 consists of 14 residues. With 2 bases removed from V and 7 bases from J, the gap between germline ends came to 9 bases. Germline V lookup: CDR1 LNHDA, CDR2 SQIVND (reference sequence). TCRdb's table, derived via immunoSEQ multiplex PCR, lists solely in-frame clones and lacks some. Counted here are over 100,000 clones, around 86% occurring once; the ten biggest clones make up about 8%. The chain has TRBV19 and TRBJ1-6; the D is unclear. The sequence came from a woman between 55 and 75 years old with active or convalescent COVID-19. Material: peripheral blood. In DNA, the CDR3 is TGTGCCAGTAGTATACTCGCAGAAAATTCACCCCTCCACTTT. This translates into CASSILAENSPLHF.